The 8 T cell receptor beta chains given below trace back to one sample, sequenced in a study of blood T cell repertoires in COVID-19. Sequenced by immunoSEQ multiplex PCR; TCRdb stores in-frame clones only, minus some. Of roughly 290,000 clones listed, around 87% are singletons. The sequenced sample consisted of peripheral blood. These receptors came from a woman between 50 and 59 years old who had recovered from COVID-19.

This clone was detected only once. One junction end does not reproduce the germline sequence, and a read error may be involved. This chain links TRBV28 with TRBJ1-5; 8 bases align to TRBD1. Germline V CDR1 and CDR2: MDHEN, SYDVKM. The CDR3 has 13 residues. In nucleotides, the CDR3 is TGTGCCAGCAGTTCCCCTTCCGGGACAGGTGGAAATTTT. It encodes CASSSPSGTGGNF. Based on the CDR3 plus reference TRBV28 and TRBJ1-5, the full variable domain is DVKVTQSSRYLVKRTGEKVFLECVQDMDHENMFWYRQDPGLGLRLIYFSYDVKMKEKGDIPEGYSVSREKKERFSLILESASTNQTSMYLCASSSPSGTGGNFGDGTRLSIL.

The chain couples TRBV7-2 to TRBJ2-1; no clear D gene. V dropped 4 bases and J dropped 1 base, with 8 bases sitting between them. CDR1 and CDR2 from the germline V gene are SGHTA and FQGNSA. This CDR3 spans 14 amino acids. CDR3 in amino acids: CASSSAGSYNEQFF. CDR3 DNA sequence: TGTGCCAGCAGCTCCGCCGGGTCCTACAATGAGCAGTTCTTC.

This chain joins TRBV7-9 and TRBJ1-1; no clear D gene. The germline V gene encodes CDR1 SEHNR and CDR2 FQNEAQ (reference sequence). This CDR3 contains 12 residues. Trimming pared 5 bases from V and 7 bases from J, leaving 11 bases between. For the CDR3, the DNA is TGTGCCAGCAGCCCTTACAATTTTGAAGCTTTCTTT. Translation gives CASSPYNFEAFF.

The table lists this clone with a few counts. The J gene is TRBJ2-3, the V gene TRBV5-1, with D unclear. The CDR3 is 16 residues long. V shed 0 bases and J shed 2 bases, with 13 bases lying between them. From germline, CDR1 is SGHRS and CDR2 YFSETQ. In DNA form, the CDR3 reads TGCGCCAGCAGCTTGGCTGGCACCCGATACACAGATACGCAGTATTTT. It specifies CASSLAGTRYTDTQYF.

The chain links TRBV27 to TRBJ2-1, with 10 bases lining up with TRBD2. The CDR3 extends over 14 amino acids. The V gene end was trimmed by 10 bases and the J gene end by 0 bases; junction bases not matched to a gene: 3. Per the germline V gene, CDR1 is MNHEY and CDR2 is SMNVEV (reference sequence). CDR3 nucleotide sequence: TGTGCCACCTCTAGCGGGAGCTCCTACAATGAGCAGTTCTTC. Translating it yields CATSSGSSYNEQFF.

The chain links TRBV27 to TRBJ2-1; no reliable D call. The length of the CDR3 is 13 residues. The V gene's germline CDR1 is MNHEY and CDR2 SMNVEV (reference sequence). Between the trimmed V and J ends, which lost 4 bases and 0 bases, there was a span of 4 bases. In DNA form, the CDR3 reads TGTGCCAGCAGTTCTACCTCCTACAATGAGCAGTTCTTC. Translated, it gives CASSSTSYNEQFF.

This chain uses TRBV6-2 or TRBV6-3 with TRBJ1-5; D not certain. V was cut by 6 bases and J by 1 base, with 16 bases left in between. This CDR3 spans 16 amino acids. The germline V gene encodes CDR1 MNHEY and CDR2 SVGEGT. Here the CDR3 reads CASSSDRVTSNQPQHF. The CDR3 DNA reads TGTGCCAGCAGCTCAGATCGGGTCACCAGCAATCAGCCCCAGCATTTT.

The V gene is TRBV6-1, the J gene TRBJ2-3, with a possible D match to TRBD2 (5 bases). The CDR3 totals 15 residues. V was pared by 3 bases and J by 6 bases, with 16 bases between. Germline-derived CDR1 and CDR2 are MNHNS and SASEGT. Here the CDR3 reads CASSESPNWEDTQYF. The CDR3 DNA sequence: TGTGCCAGCAGTGAGTCCCCGAATTGGGAGGATACGCAGTATTTT.